This T cell receptor beta chain comes out of a study of cytomegalovirus exposure and HLA in healthy donors. The germline V gene has CDR1 MNHEY and CDR2 SMNVEV (reference sequence). V was trimmed by 6 bases and J by 1 base, leaving 9 bases between them. CDR3 length: 14 residues. Worth noting for this clone: Antigen: not known.

Points from the study as a whole: TCR beta chains numbering some 150 were designated cytomegalovirus-associated. TCR beta chains associated with HLA were, in a later analysis, more clonally expanded than equally common others.

60 Vbeta and 13 Jbeta primers were used in PCR. TCRdb's copy holds only in-frame clones and misses some; the assay was immunoSEQ multiplex PCR. The sample totals around 210,000 clones. V usage is TRBV27 and J usage is TRBJ2-2; no clear D. The clonotype originates from a girl aged 2-10 years in good health and CMV-seropositive. The sequenced sample consisted of PBMCs. The CDR3 DNA is TGTGCCAGCAGATCCCCTAGGAACACCGGGGAGCTGTTTTTT. Amino acid sequence: CASRSPRNTGELFF.